Listed below are T cell receptor beta chains from one sample, sequenced in a study of cytomegalovirus exposure and HLA in healthy donors. Sequencing was performed with immunoSEQ multiplex PCR; in TCRdb, only in-frame clones are kept and a portion is missing. The sample gives some 150,000 clones, 80% of which show up once; 5.5% to 6.5% is in the top ten. The specimen sequenced was PBMCs. The receptors were sampled from a woman aged 40-49 years in good health and CMV-seropositive. Each CDR3 is given with its conserved first and last residue. D genes are given only for firm matches. Size is stated for part of the rows, as once, few or many counts, or as a class when the clone is expanded.

size: -; V: TRBV18; J: TRBJ2-3; D: TRBD2; DNA: TGTGCCAGCTCACCACCGGTAGCGGGAGGGAAAGATACGCAGTATTTT; CDR3: CASSPPVAGGKDTQYF
size: -; V: TRBV7-3; J: TRBJ1-1; D: TRBD1; DNA: TGTGCCAGCAGCCCAGGACAGGGGCTGAACACTGAAGCTTTCTTT; CDR3: CASSPGQGLNTEAFF
size: -; V: TRBV5-8; J: TRBJ2-5; D: TRBD1; DNA: TGTGCCAGCAGCGTACGGACAGGGGGCAGAGGAGAGACCCAGTACTTC; CDR3: CASSVRTGGRGETQYF
size: -; V: TRBV21-1; J: TRBJ2-7; D: -; DNA: TGTGCCAGCAGCAAACCTGTAATAGCCTTCTACGAGCAGTACTTC; CDR3: CASSKPVIAFYEQYF
size: -; V: TRBV30; J: TRBJ2-1; D: -; DNA: TGTGCCTGGAGCTCCCCCGGGGTAAACAATGAGCAGTTCTTC; CDR3: CAWSSPGVNNEQFF
size: -; V: TRBV6-5; J: TRBJ1-1; D: -; DNA: TGTGCCAGCAGTTACTCCAGGAACACTGAAGCTTTCTTT; CDR3: CASSYSRNTEAFF
size: few; V: TRBV5-1; J: TRBJ2-7; D: -; DNA: TGCGCCAGCAGCTTGGACAACTCCTACGAGCAGTACTTC; CDR3: CASSLDNSYEQYF
size: -; V: TRBV5-4; J: TRBJ2-4; D: TRBD2; DNA: TGTGCCAGCAGCTCGGGACTAGCGGAACAAAACATTCAGTACTTC; CDR3: CASSSGLAEQNIQYF
size: -; V: TRBV5-1; J: TRBJ1-5; D: -; DNA: TGCGCCAGCAGCTTAGACGGGGGGGGTCAGCCCCAGCATTTT; CDR3: CASSLDGGGQPQHF
size: few; V: TRBV6-1; J: TRBJ2-7; D: TRBD1; DNA: TGTGCCAGCAGTGAAGTAGGACAGGTTTACGAGCAGTACTTC; CDR3: CASSEVGQVYEQYF
size: -; V: TRBV10-3; J: TRBJ1-1; D: TRBD1; DNA: TGTGCCATCAGTGAACCTGGACAGGCCGAAACTGAAGCTTTCTTT; CDR3: CAISEPGQAETEAFF
size: -; V: TRBV11-2; J: TRBJ2-2; D: -; DNA: TGTGCCAGCAGACCCGACATTAACACCGGGGAGCTGTTTTTT; CDR3: CASRPDINTGELFF
size: -; V: TRBV9; J: TRBJ2-1; D: TRBD2; DNA: TGTGCCAGCAGCAGGGAAGCGGGAGTGAGGAATGAGCAGTTCTTC; CDR3: CASSREAGVRNEQFF
size: -; V: TRBV4-1; J: TRBJ2-2; D: -; DNA: TGCGCCAGCAGCCAAGACGGGGAAGCGGAGCTGTTTTTT; CDR3: CASSQDGEAELFF
size: -; V: TRBV29-1; J: TRBJ2-3; D: -; DNA: TGCAGCGTTGATACGGCGGAAATTAGCACAGATACGCAGTATTTT; CDR3: CSVDTAEISTDTQYF
size: -; V: TRBV7-8; J: TRBJ1-3; D: -; DNA: TGTGCCAGCAGCCCCCTGCGGGGGACTGGAAACACCATATATTTT; CDR3: CASSPLRGTGNTIYF
size: -; V: TRBV2; J: TRBJ2-7; D: TRBD1; DNA: TGTGCCAGCAGTTACCAAGACAGGGGGCGCGACGAGCAGTACTTC; CDR3: CASSYQDRGRDEQYF
size: -; V: TRBV7-7; J: TRBJ2-1; D: -; DNA: TGTGCTAGCAGCCCCGACTTAGGGAGTGGCAATGAGCAGTTCTTC; CDR3: CASSPDLGSGNEQFF
size: -; V: TRBV28; J: TRBJ1-5; D: TRBD1; DNA: TGTGCCAGCAGCCGTTATCGGGGACAGAATAGCAATCAGCCCCAGCATTTT; CDR3: CASSRYRGQNSNQPQHF
size: few; V: TRBV9; J: TRBJ2-6; D: TRBD1; DNA: TGTGCCAGCAGCGGACAGGGCTCTGGGGCCAACGTCCTGACTTTC; CDR3: CASSGQGSGANVLTF
size: -; V: TRBV9; J: TRBJ2-1; D: -; DNA: TGTGCCAGCAGCGTTCTGGGCTCTCGGCAGTTCTTC; CDR3: CASSVLGSRQFF
size: -; V: TRBV5-1; J: TRBJ2-1; D: TRBD2; DNA: TGCGCCAGCACCCCTGGGACTAGCGGCTACAATGAGCAGTTCTTC; CDR3: CASTPGTSGYNEQFF
size: -; V: TRBV11-3; J: TRBJ2-3; D: TRBD2; DNA: TGTGCCAGCAGCTTAGGGTTACTAGCGACGATGACAGATACGCAGTATTTT; CDR3: CASSLGLLATMTDTQYF
size: few; V: TRBV30; J: TRBJ2-7; D: -; DNA: TGTGCCTGGAGTCATAACAGCTACGAGCAGTACTTC; CDR3: CAWSHNSYEQYF
size: -; V: TRBV6-5; J: TRBJ2-5; D: -; DNA: TGTGCCAGCAGTTACTCAGGGAGAGAGACCCAGTACTTC; CDR3: CASSYSGRETQYF
size: few; V: TRBV27; J: TRBJ2-7; D: -; DNA: TGTGCCAGCAGTTTTGATTTTTCCTCGAGCTCCTACGAGCAGTACTTC; CDR3: CASSFDFSSSSYEQYF
size: few; V: TRBV7-3; J: TRBJ2-1; D: TRBD1; DNA: TGTGCCAGCAGCTTGGGACAGGGGCACAATGAGCAGTTCTTC; CDR3: CASSLGQGHNEQFF
size: few; V: TRBV4-1; J: TRBJ2-1; D: TRBD1; DNA: TGCGCCAGCAGCCAGGACAGGTGGGGGTCCTACAATGAGCAGTTCTTC; CDR3: CASSQDRWGSYNEQFF
size: -; V: TRBV30; J: TRBJ2-7; D: TRBD1; DNA: TGTACGGGACAGGGGATCGGGGAGCAGTACTTC; CDR3: CTGQGIGEQYF
size: -; V: TRBV27; J: TRBJ1-1; D: TRBD1; DNA: TGTGCCGCCCTAGCGGGGACAGAGAACACTGAAGCTTTCTTT; CDR3: CAALAGTENTEAFF
size: -; V: TRBV6-1; J: TRBJ2-2; D: -; DNA: TGTGCCAGCAGTGAACTTGGACAGATAAACACCGGGGAGCTGTTTTTT; CDR3: CASSELGQINTGELFF
size: -; V: TRBV9; J: TRBJ2-3; D: -; DNA: TGTGCCAGCAGCGTACAGGGGACGGCAACTAGCACAGATACGCAGTATTTT; CDR3: CASSVQGTATSTDTQYF
size: -; V: TRBV2; J: TRBJ2-7; D: TRBD2; DNA: TGTGCCAGCAGGCCTTTGGATTCTAGCGGGAGTCTATACGAGCAGTACTTC; CDR3: CASRPLDSSGSLYEQYF
size: -; V: TRBV7-3; J: TRBJ1-1; D: -; DNA: TGTGCCAGCGGGTGGGGACAGAACACTGAAGCTTTCTTT; CDR3: CASGWGQNTEAFF
size: -; V: TRBV28; J: TRBJ2-3; D: TRBD2; DNA: TGTGCCAGCAGTGGACTAGCGGGAGTGGATACGCAGTATTTT; CDR3: CASSGLAGVDTQYF
size: -; V: TRBV30; J: TRBJ1-2; D: TRBD1; DNA: TGTGCCTGGAGTGTCAGGGGGCAAGGTGGCTACACCTTC; CDR3: CAWSVRGQGGYTF
size: -; V: TRBV11-3; J: TRBJ2-1; D: TRBD1; DNA: TGTGCCAGCAGCTTGACAGGGTTCAATGAGCAGTTCTTC; CDR3: CASSLTGFNEQFF
size: -; V: TRBV7-3; J: TRBJ1-2; D: TRBD1; DNA: TGTGCCAGCAGCTCGGACAGGGCCGACTATGGCTACACCTTC; CDR3: CASSSDRADYGYTF
size: -; V: TRBV28; J: TRBJ2-1; D: TRBD2; DNA: TGTGCCAGCTCTACTAGCGTGAACAATGAGCAGTTCTTC; CDR3: CASSTSVNNEQFF
size: few; V: TRBV10-1; J: TRBJ2-7; D: TRBD2; DNA: TGCGCCAGCAGTGAACAGCGGGAGCCCCTTTACGAGCAGTACTTC; CDR3: CASSEQREPLYEQYF
size: -; V: TRBV27; J: TRBJ2-7; D: -; DNA: TGTGCCAGCAGTTATGGCTTTTCCTACGAGCAGTACTTC; CDR3: CASSYGFSYEQYF
size: few; V: TRBV5-1; J: TRBJ1-1; D: -; DNA: TGCGCCAGCAGCAACAGGGAAAACACTGAAGCTTTCTTT; CDR3: CASSNRENTEAFF
size: -; V: TRBV19; J: TRBJ2-3; D: -; DNA: TGTGCCAGTAGTTCGCCCCGTCCCCAGGGCACAGATACGCAGTATTTT; CDR3: CASSSPRPQGTDTQYF
size: -; V: TRBV28; J: TRBJ1-1; D: -; DNA: TGTGCCAGCGGGGGGGTACTGGCCTTCTCTGAAGCTTTCTTT; CDR3: CASGGVLAFSEAFF
size: few; V: TRBV9; J: TRBJ1-3; D: -; DNA: TGTGCCAGCAGCGTTCGGACAGCTGGAAACACCATATATTTT; CDR3: CASSVRTAGNTIYF
size: -; V: TRBV5-1; J: TRBJ1-1; D: -; DNA: TGCGCCAGCAGCGTGAAGAGCCTGAACACTGAAGCTTTCTTT; CDR3: CASSVKSLNTEAFF
size: -; V: TRBV5-1; J: TRBJ2-7; D: TRBD2; DNA: TGCGCCAGCAGCTCGGGACTAGCCACCTACGAGCAGTACTTC; CDR3: CASSSGLATYEQYF
size: -; V: TRBV7-8; J: TRBJ2-7; D: -; DNA: TGTGCCAGCAGCAGTAGCCCCTGGGGGCGTACCTACGAGCAGTACTTC; CDR3: CASSSSPWGRTYEQYF
size: few; V: TRBV6-1; J: TRBJ1-1; D: -; DNA: TGTGCCAGCAGTGAACGATTAGAGCGCACTGAAGCTTTCTTT; CDR3: CASSERLERTEAFF
size: -; V: TRBV6-6; J: TRBJ2-1; D: -; DNA: TGTGCCAGCAGTTACGACGAGGGCCCACAGTTCTTC; CDR3: CASSYDEGPQFF
size: once; V: TRBV25-1; J: TRBJ1-5; D: -; DNA: TGTGCCAGCAGTGCAACGACAGGCAATCAGCCCCAGCATTTT; CDR3: CASSATTGNQPQHF
size: -; V: TRBV12-5; J: TRBJ2-2; D: -; DNA: TGTGCTAGTAAACAGGGTAACACCGGGGAGCTGTTTTTT; CDR3: CASKQGNTGELFF
size: -; V: TRBV7-3; J: TRBJ2-1; D: TRBD2; DNA: TGTGCCAGCAGCTTAGTAGCGGGAGGGCTAAATGAGCAGTTCTTC; CDR3: CASSLVAGGLNEQFF
size: once; V: TRBV9; J: TRBJ2-1; D: -; DNA: TGTGCCAGCAGCCCCCAGAGTACGGGTGAGCAGTTCTTC; CDR3: CASSPQSTGEQFF
size: -; V: TRBV4-1; J: TRBJ2-7; D: TRBD2; DNA: TGCGCCAGCAGCCAAGATAGTGCTAGCGGGTACTACGAGCAGTACTTC; CDR3: CASSQDSASGYYEQYF